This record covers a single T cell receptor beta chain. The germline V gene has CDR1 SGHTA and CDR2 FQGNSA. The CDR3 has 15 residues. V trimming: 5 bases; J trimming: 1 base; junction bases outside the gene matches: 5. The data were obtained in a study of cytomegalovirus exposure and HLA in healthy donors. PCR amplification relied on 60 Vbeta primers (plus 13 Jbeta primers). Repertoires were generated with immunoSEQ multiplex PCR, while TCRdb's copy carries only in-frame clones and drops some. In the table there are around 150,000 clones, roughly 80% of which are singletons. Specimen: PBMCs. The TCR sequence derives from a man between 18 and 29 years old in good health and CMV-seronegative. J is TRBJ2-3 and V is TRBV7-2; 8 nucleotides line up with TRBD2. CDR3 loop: CASSPQTSGTDTQYF. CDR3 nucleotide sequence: TGTGCCAGCAGCCCCCAGACTAGCGGCACAGATACGCAGTATTTT.